A single sample gave rise to the 29 T cell receptor beta chains below, sequenced in a study of shared clonotypes between healthy human individuals. Libraries were prepared by immunoSEQ multiplex PCR; TCRdb keeps only in-frame clonotypes and omits some of them. The sample includes approximately 2.5 million clones, 80% to 95% seen only once; the top ten take approximately 0.35%. The sample was naive CD4+ T cells from PBMCs. As for subset: CD45RA+ positively selected. These receptor sequences come from a man aged 18 to 30 in good health. Some clones in this sample may be carry-over from other donors' samples.

The CDR3 region has the DNA TGTGCCAGCAGTGAGCATGGAGCTAACTATGGCTACACCTTC. Amino acids: CASSEHGANYGYTF. V and J are TRBV6-1 and TRBJ1-2; D remains unclear. The CDR3 runs 14 residues. Germline V gene sequence: CDR1 MNHNS, CDR2 SASEGT. With 3 bases removed from V and 0 bases from J, the gap between germline ends came to 8 bases.

The rearrangement uses TRBV27 and TRBJ1-2, with D unresolved. Trimming left V 5 bases short and J 1 base short, with 8 bases between. Germline V gene lookup returns CDR1 MNHEY and CDR2 SMNVEV (reference sequence). The CDR3 sequence is 13 residues long. The CDR3 nucleotides are TGTGCCAGCAGTCTGGGATTTAACTATGGCTACACCTTC. It codes for CASSLGFNYGYTF.

The chain employs TRBV18 and TRBJ1-1; 7 nucleotides match TRBD1. Germline lookup yields CDR1 KGHSH and CDR2 LQKENI. J lost 7 bases, V lost 6 bases, and 11 bases had no gene match. The CDR3 runs 14 residues. The CDR3 DNA reads as TGTGCCAGCTCTCCGACAGGGCGGGGAAATGAAGCTTTCTTT. Translated, it gives CASSPTGRGNEAFF.

This chain joins TRBV7-3 and TRBJ2-6; D remains unclear. There are 13 residues in the CDR3. Germline lookup yields CDR1 SGHTA and CDR2 FQGTGA. V was shortened by 3 bases and J by 5 bases, with 5 bases between the two germline ends. The CDR3 loop is CASSLSRANVLTF. CDR3 sequence (DNA): TGTGCCAGCAGCTTGTCTCGGGCCAACGTCCTGACTTTC.

Turning to this clone: At the DNA level, this CDR3 is encoded by other sequences in the same sample as well. The chain uses TRBV27 and TRBJ2-7, with TRBD1 matching 7 bases. This CDR3 has 14 amino acids. Trimming removed 3 bases from V and 3 bases from J; junction bases left unmatched: 5. CDR1 and CDR2 (germline): MNHEY, SMNVEV (reference sequence). CDR3 residues: CASSFRDRGYEQYF. The CDR3 region has the DNA TGTGCCAGCAGTTTCCGGGACAGAGGCTACGAGCAGTACTTC.

The rearrangement uses TRBV15 and TRBJ2-5; D is ambiguous. The length of the CDR3 is 17 residues. Germline assignment: CDR1 LNHNV and CDR2 YYDKDF (reference sequence). Trimming removed 2 bases from V and 1 base from J, with 17 bases in between. DNA of the CDR3: TGTGCCACCAGCAGAACCGGTGTGGCAAGATCCCAAGAGACCCAGTACTTC. It is translated as CATSRTGVARSQETQYF. The full variable domain, its missing parts supplied by reference TRBV15 and TRBJ2-5, is DAMVIQNPRYQVTQFGKPVTLSCSQTLNHNVMYWYQQKSSQAPKLLFHYYDKDFNNEADTPDNFQSRRPNTSFCFLDIRSPGLGDTAMYLCATSRTGVARSQETQYFGPGTRLLVL.

The chain employs TRBV10-3 and TRBJ2-5; 13 bases are shared with TRBD2. J was trimmed by 5 bases and V by 6 bases; bases with no gene match: 6. CDR1 is ENHRY, CDR2 SYGVKD, per germline. The CDR3 covers 15 residues. CDR3 DNA: TGTGCCATCAGGGGGACTAGCGGGGAAGGGGAGACCCAGTACTTC. It yields the protein CAIRGTSGEGETQYF.

This clone occurred once. The rearrangement links TRBV6-6 to TRBJ2-5; D unclear. V lost 0 bases and J lost 4, with 9 bases in between. Germline-derived CDR1 and CDR2 are MNHNY and SVGAGI (reference sequence). The CDR3 is 14 residues long. The CDR3 DNA reads TGTGCCAGCAGTTACTCTGAGAGGCGAGAGACCCAGTACTTC. Its translation is CASSYSERRETQYF.

The chain uses TRBV7-9 and TRBJ2-7, with TRBD1 matching 10 bases. V trimming: 8 bases; J trimming: 3 bases; junction bases outside the gene matches: 7. CDR1 and CDR2 (germline): SEHNR, FQNEAQ (reference sequence). The CDR3 has 14 amino acids. CDR3 in amino acids: CASGRGQGFYEQYF. CDR3 nucleotides: TGTGCCAGCGGACGGGGACAGGGGTTCTACGAGCAGTACTTC.

CDR3 in amino acids: CASSRLGTLYGELFF. DNA of the CDR3: TGTGCCAGTAGTAGGCTCGGGACGCTATACGGGGAGCTGTTTTTT. The V call is TRBV19, the J call TRBJ2-2; D is possibly TRBD1 or TRBD2 (5 bases each). V was shortened by 4 bases and J by 7 bases, with 16 bases between the two germline ends. In germline, CDR1 is LNHDA, CDR2 SQIVND (reference sequence). This CDR3 has 15 amino acids. Full variable domain (missing parts from reference TRBV19 and TRBJ2-2): DGGITQSPKYLFRKEGQNVTLSCEQNLNHDAMYWYRQDPGQGLRLIYYSQIVNDFQKGDIAEGYSVSREKKESFPLTVTSAQKNPTAFYLCASSRLGTLYGELFFGEGSRLTVL.

This clone was observed a single time. The chain has TRBV7-2 and TRBJ2-2; the D is unclear. Between the trimmed V and J ends, which lost 5 bases and 8 bases, there was a span of 9 bases. The CDR3 totals 12 residues. Germline V gene lookup returns CDR1 SGHTA and CDR2 FQGNSA. CDR3 in amino acids: CASSPRRGELFF. As DNA, the CDR3 is TGTGCCAGCAGCCCCCGCCGAGGGGAGCTGTTTTTT.

The J gene is TRBJ2-5, the V gene TRBV9; 7 nucleotides match TRBD2. The J segment lost 4 bases and the V segment lost 4 bases, leaving 10 bases of the junction unmatched. The V gene's germline CDR1 is SGDLS and CDR2 YYNGEE. This CDR3 has 15 amino acids. CDR3 residues: CASSRLGERGETQYF. The CDR3 DNA reads TGTGCCAGCAGCCGTCTAGGAGAGCGGGGAGAGACCCAGTACTTC.

Concerning this clone: The sample holds other DNA sequences that translate to the same CDR3. V gene TRBV18 combines with J gene TRBJ2-5; 11 bases are a match to TRBD2. Germline CDR1 reads KGHSH; CDR2 reads LQKENI. V lost 3 bases to trimming and J lost 5 bases; unmatched junction nucleotides: 5. CDR3 length: 15 amino acids. The CDR3 is CASSPGTSGGETQYF. The CDR3 region has the DNA TGTGCCAGCTCACCGGGGACTAGCGGAGGGGAGACCCAGTACTTC.

The rearrangement uses TRBV18 and TRBJ2-7; unclear D gene. V was pared by 4 bases and J by 5 bases, with 12 bases between. The germline V gene encodes CDR1 KGHSH and CDR2 LQKENI. The CDR3 is 13 amino acids. The CDR3 DNA is TGTGCCAGCTCACTAGCAGACGACCACGAGCAGTACTTC. Protein: CASSLADDHEQYF.

Here the CDR3 reads CASSTPRPGTGRSTGNQPQHF. The CDR3 DNA sequence: TGTGCCAGCAGCACCCCACGTCCCGGGACAGGGCGGTCGACCGGCAATCAGCCCCAGCATTTT. The V and J genes are TRBV21-1 and TRBJ1-5; TRBD1 was called by the table and not checked on the DNA. TRBV21-1 is noted as a pseudogene. The CDR3 sequence is 21 residues long.

V and J are TRBV6-1 and TRBJ2-1; possibly TRBD2 for D (6 bases). This CDR3 has 14 amino acids. Trimming shortened V by 7 bases and J by 5 bases, and 15 bases separated the two germline ends. Germline V gives CDR1 MNHNS, CDR2 SASEGT. CDR3 in DNA: TGTGCCAGCACGGGGGTGTCCAGGGACAATGAGCAGTTCTTC. Translation: CASTGVSRDNEQFF.

The genes are TRBV10-3 and TRBJ1-5; a weak D match, TRBD1 (5 bases). The V and J ends lost 6 bases and 3 bases respectively, with 12 bases between them. The CDR3 extends over 14 amino acids. CDR1 and CDR2 (germline): ENHRY, SYGVKD. The CDR3 DNA reads as TGTGCCATCAGCCCTGGGGCAGCCAATCAGCCCCAGCATTTT. Residues: CAISPGAANQPQHF.

The V gene is TRBV7-9, the J gene TRBJ2-1, with 7 nucleotides matching TRBD2. V lost 4 bases, J lost 0 bases, and 9 bases stayed unmatched. This CDR3 contains 17 residues. Germline V gene sequence: CDR1 SEHNR, CDR2 FQNEAQ (reference sequence). CDR3 sequence: CASSSGLGLSSYNEQFF. The CDR3 nucleotides are TGTGCCAGCAGCTCTGGACTAGGGTTGAGCTCCTACAATGAGCAGTTCTTC. Full variable domain (outside the CDR3, taken from reference TRBV7-9 and TRBJ2-1): DTGVSQNPRHKITKRGQNVTFRCDPISEHNRLYWYRQTLGQGPEFLTYFQNEAQLEKSRLLSDRFSAERPKGSFSTLEIQRTEQGDSAMYLCASSSGLGLSSYNEQFFGPGTRLTVL.

The DNA for the CDR3 is TGTGCCAGCAGCTTAGAGACAGGGTCAAAAGCTTTCTTT. It specifies CASSLETGSKAFF. The V gene is TRBV7-9, the J gene TRBJ1-1; 7 bases map to TRBD1. The CDR3 covers 13 residues. Germline V lookup: CDR1 SEHNR, CDR2 FQNEAQ (reference sequence). V trimming: 1 base; J trimming: 9 bases; junction bases outside the gene matches: 5.

This clone was seen a few times. The same CDR3 also results from other DNA sequences found in this sample. J is TRBJ2-2 and V is TRBV18; no firm D call. Between the trimmed V and J ends, which lost 0 bases and 6 bases, there was a span of 2 bases. The CDR3 has 12 amino acids. The germline V gene has CDR1 KGHSH and CDR2 LQKENI. The CDR3 sequence is CASSPPAGELFF. For the CDR3, the DNA is TGTGCCAGCTCACCACCGGCCGGGGAGCTGTTTTTT. Full variable domain (remainder filled in from reference TRBV18 and TRBJ2-2): NAGVMQNPRHLVRRRGQEARLRCSPMKGHSHVYWYRQLPEEGLKFMVYLQKENIIDESGMPKERFSAEFPKEGPSILRIQQVVRGDSAAYFCASSPPAGELFFGEGSRLTVL.

This chain links TRBV28 with TRBJ2-6; D gene uncertain. Germline V lookup: CDR1 MDHEN, CDR2 SYDVKM. Trimming removed 3 bases from V and 2 bases from J, with 11 bases in between. CDR3 size: 16 residues. The CDR3 region is CASSLVGKAGANVLTF. The DNA of the CDR3 is TGTGCCAGCAGTTTGGTCGGAAAAGCTGGGGCCAACGTCCTGACTTTC.

The chain joins TRBV15 to TRBJ2-1, with D hard to call. The CDR3 contains 16 residues. The germline V and J ends were trimmed by 0 bases and 0 bases, with 9 bases remaining between them. The germline gives CDR1 LNHNV, CDR2 YYDKDF (reference sequence). The CDR3 loop is CATSRESPSSYNEQFF. CDR3 nucleotide sequence: TGTGCCACCAGCAGAGAGTCACCGAGCTCCTACAATGAGCAGTTCTTC.

The V call is TRBV28, the J call TRBJ2-7; no firm D call. The CDR3 extends over 13 amino acids. Looked up from germline, CDR1 is MDHEN and CDR2 is SYDVKM. V was clipped by 8 bases and J by 1 base, with 12 bases between them. The CDR3 DNA reads TGTGCCAGCCTCGCCCAACCTTCCTACGAGCAGTACTTC. Translating it yields CASLAQPSYEQYF. The whole variable domain, remainder taken from reference TRBV28 and TRBJ2-7, is DVKVTQSSRYLVKRTGEKVFLECVQDMDHENMFWYRQDPGLGLRLIYFSYDVKMKEKGDIPEGYSVSREKKERFSLILESASTNQTSMYLCASLAQPSYEQYFGPGTRLTVT.

The rearrangement links TRBV2 to TRBJ1-6; 7 nucleotides match TRBD1. This CDR3 has 15 residues. CDR1 and CDR2 (germline): SNHLY, FYNNEI. Germline trimming cut 8 bases from V and 0 bases from J; bases unmatched to any gene: 4. The CDR3 DNA reads as TGTGCCAGCGGACAGGAGAGCTCCTATAATTCACCCCTCCACTTT. Protein: CASGQESSYNSPLHF. The variable domain in full, with the rest retrieved from reference TRBV2 and TRBJ1-6, is EPEVTQTPSHQVTQMGQEVILRCVPISNHLYFYWYRQILGQKVEFLVSFYNNEISEKSEIFDDQFSVERPDGSNFTLKIRSTKLEDSAMYFCASGQESSYNSPLHFGNGTRLTVT.

The chain has TRBV7-2 and TRBJ1-5; TRBD1 might be the D (6 bases). There are 16 residues in the CDR3. Per the germline V gene, CDR1 is SGHTA and CDR2 is FQGNSA. The V and J ends lost 1 base and 0 bases respectively, with 10 bases between them. The CDR3 bases are TGTGCCAGCAGCTTAGGGACAGTGCTTAGCAATCAGCCCCAGCATTTT. Encoded protein: CASSLGTVLSNQPQHF.

The chain couples TRBV7-8 to TRBJ1-2; 10 bases fit TRBD1. CDR3 size: 14 residues. From germline, CDR1 is SGHVS and CDR2 FQNEAQ. With 4 bases clipped from V and 4 bases from J, the junction kept 3 bases outside the gene matches. CDR3 DNA: TGTGCCAGCAGCTCGACAGGGGGCGGCTATGGCTACACCTTC. Amino acid sequence: CASSSTGGGYGYTF.

The chain has TRBV7-2 and TRBJ1-2; a possible D gene is TRBD1 (5 bases). Germline CDR1 and CDR2: SGHTA and FQGNSA. V lost 2 bases, J lost 8 bases, and 12 bases lay in between. This CDR3 spans 13 amino acids. This CDR3 is CASSLQGPGGYTF. CDR3 bases: TGTGCCAGCAGCTTACAGGGTCCAGGAGGCTACACCTTC.

The CDR3, as DNA: TGTGCCAGCAGCACCGGGACAGGTTTCGAGACCCAGTACTTC. This translates into CASSTGTGFETQYF. The chain has TRBV5-6 and TRBJ2-5; 8 nucleotides agree with TRBD1. V trimming: 4 bases; J trimming: 5 bases; junction bases outside the gene matches: 7. This CDR3 has 14 residues. Germline-derived CDR1 and CDR2 are SGHDT and YYEEEE.

J is TRBJ2-7 and V is TRBV20-1; a weak D match, TRBD1 (6 bases). This CDR3 is built from 11 residues. Trimming pared 4 bases from V and 4 bases from J, leaving 8 bases between. Germline CDR1 reads DFQATT; CDR2 reads SNEGSKA (reference sequence). CDR3 residues: CSATTGYEQYF. The CDR3 region has the DNA TGCAGTGCTACAACAGGGTACGAGCAGTACTTC.